This passage covers 10 T cell receptor beta chains from one sample sequenced in a study of human CD8 memory T cell subsets. UMI-labeled 5' RACE was the method by which TCR beta libraries were made. TCRdb reanalyzed the 5' RACE reads, giving one entry per CDR3 protein sequence and no DNA. Its table lists several thousand distinct CDR3 sequences. Sequenced: CD8+ T cells from PBMCs. The source is a human donor in good health.

The chain couples TRBV29-1 to TRBJ1-1; TCRdb's assignment of TRBD1 cannot be checked, as there is no DNA. The CDR3 length is 14 residues. Germline CDR1 SQVTM, CDR2 ANQGSEA. This chain's CDR3 is CSVEDDRQGTEAFF. Combining the CDR3 with reference TRBV29-1 and TRBJ1-1 gives the whole variable domain SAVISQKPSRDICQRGTSLTIQCQVDSQVTMMFWYRQQPGQSLTLIATANQGSEATYESGFVIDKFPISRPNLTFSTLTVSNMSPEDSSIYLCSVEDDRQGTEAFFGQGTRLTVV.

This chain links TRBV9 with TRBJ2-7; TCRdb reports TRBD1, a call that lacks DNA to check it against. CDR1 is SGDLS, CDR2 YYNGEE, per germline. The CDR3 is 14 amino acids. CDR3 sequence: CASSGGTRGLEQYF.

The V call is TRBV11-3, the J call TRBJ2-1; TCRdb calls TRBD2, which cannot be checked without DNA. The CDR3 has 14 residues. The germline gives CDR1 SGHNT, CDR2 YENEEA. The chain's CDR3 is CASSARTGNNEQFF.

The V call is TRBV5-1, the J call TRBJ2-7; TCRdb names TRBD2, which stays unverified in the absence of DNA. Germline V gives CDR1 SGHRS, CDR2 YFSETQ. The CDR3 loop spans 15 amino acids. The CDR3 region is CASSSLLAGGHEQYF.

The chain is built from TRBV7-9 and TRBJ2-2; TCRdb calls TRBD1, which cannot be checked without DNA. CDR1 is SEHNR, CDR2 FQNEAQ, per germline (reference sequence). The CDR3 consists of 15 residues. The chain's CDR3 is CASSSPDRGPGELFF.

This chain joins TRBV20-1 and TRBJ2-4; the TRBD1 assignment by TCRdb is unverifiable without DNA. The CDR3 is 13 residues long. The germline gives CDR1 DFQATT, CDR2 SNEGSKA (reference sequence). The CDR3 reads CSATGTSTNIQYF.

The chain is built from TRBV20-1 and TRBJ1-5. This CDR3 comprises 12 residues. Germline lookup yields CDR1 DFQATT and CDR2 SNEGSKA (reference sequence). The CDR3 here is CSARDRNQPQHF.

The chain links TRBV30 to TRBJ2-3; TCRdb proposes TRBD1, but this gene call is untestable without DNA. CDR1 and CDR2 (germline): GTSNPN, SVGIG (reference sequence). The CDR3 contains 14 residues. The CDR3 region is CAWRYSGSTDTQYF.

The chain carries TRBV5-5 and TRBJ2-7; lacking DNA, the TRBD2 call made by TCRdb goes unchecked. Germline V gives CDR1 SGHKS, CDR2 YYEKEE (reference sequence). The CDR3 runs 16 residues. The CDR3 sequence: CASSLEPGTVTYEQYF.

The chain recombines TRBV28 with TRBJ2-7; TCRdb indicates TRBD2, and absent DNA this call remains unverified. The CDR3 totals 14 residues. Germline-derived CDR1 and CDR2 are MDHEN and SYDVKM. The CDR3: CASSSSWRDYEQYF.